This T cell receptor beta chain was retrieved from a study of glioma-infiltrating T cells after dendritic cell vaccination. Study context: Treatment, given 2003 to 2012, was autologous tumor lysate-pulsed dendritic cell vaccination.

Trimming took 6 bases from V and 4 from J; bases not matched to a gene: 9. Germline V gene lookup returns CDR1 SGHRS and CDR2 YFSETQ. The CDR3 is 16 residues long. Isocitrate dehydrogenase mutation was absent in all glioblastoma patients. Up to 2 ug genomic DNA was used for TCRB CDR3 amplification. The PCR used 60 V beta and 13 J beta primers. Measured with immunoSEQ multiplex PCR; TCRdb has only the in-frame clones, and not every one. The sample contains tens of thousands of clones, around nine tenths of which appear only once. The sample consisted of blood, taken before dendritic cell vaccination. The clonotype was recovered from a human donor with glioblastoma. V is TRBV5-1 and J is TRBJ2-1; 11 bases match TRBD2. CDR3 sequence (DNA): TGCGCCAGCACCCCACAGGGGACTAGCGGATACAATGAGCAGTTCTTC. Translating it yields CASTPQGTSGYNEQFF.